The rows below give T cell receptor beta chains drawn from one sample of a study of spatial heterogeneity in lung cancer. TCRdb analysed the 5' RACE reads with MiXCR anew, one entry per CDR3 protein. Of tens of thousands of distinct CDR3 sequences listed, approximately 12% were seen once; the top ten hold 4.5% to 5.5%. The sample in question was PBMCs, obtained at surgery. All receptors come from a male donor with early-stage non-small cell lung cancer. Each CDR3 is given with its conserved first and last residue. Fields, in order: clone size, J gene, D gene, V gene, CDR3 DNA, CDR3 protein. D genes are given only for firm matches. Where a row states a size, it is once, few, many or the class of an expanded clone; other rows omit it.

>many|TRBJ2-7|.|TRBV7-9
TGTGCCAGCACCGACGACGGATTATCCTACGAGCAGTACTTC
CASTDDGLSYEQYF
>.|TRBJ2-3|.|TRBV2
TGTGCCAGCAGCCCTCGACGGGCTACCAGACTCCCCACAGATACGCAGTATTTT
CASSPRRATRLPTDTQYF
>.|TRBJ1-2|.|TRBV7-2
TGTGCCAGCAGCTTAGTACTTCAGGGAGGTGGCTACACCTTC
CASSLVLQGGGYTF
>.|TRBJ2-5|TRBD2|TRBV20-1
TGCAGTGCTAGATCCCCCAGCGGGGGGGTCCGGGAGACCCAGTACTTC
CSARSPSGGVRETQYF
>.|TRBJ1-2|.|TRBV11-2
TGTGCCAGCAGCTCCGGACCCAAACTGAACTATGGCTACACCTTC
CASSSGPKLNYGYTF
>few|TRBJ1-2|.|TRBV4-1
TGCGCCAGCAGCCCAGTCGACAGGTCCTATGGCTACACCTTC
CASSPVDRSYGYTF
>.|TRBJ2-7|TRBD2|TRBV7-2
TGTGCCAGCAGGGGACTAGCGGGAGCCTACGAGCAGTACTTC
CASRGLAGAYEQYF
>few|TRBJ2-1|TRBD2|TRBV30
TGTGCCTGGACTGGACTAGCGGGGGCCAATGAGCAGTTCTTC
CAWTGLAGANEQFF
>.|TRBJ2-1|TRBD2|TRBV2
TGTGCCAGCAGTGCCGGCGGGAGGGCCTACAATGAGCAGTTCTTC
CASSAGGRAYNEQFF
>few|TRBJ1-2|.|TRBV29-1
TGCAGCGTCGCCAGGGGATTAAGCTATGGCTACACCTTC
CSVARGLSYGYTF
>.|TRBJ2-2|.|TRBV7-3
TGTGCCAGCAGCGGAGGTTCGAACACCGGGGAGCTGTTTTTT
CASSGGSNTGELFF
>once|TRBJ1-1|.|TRBV6-2/TRBV6-3
TGTGCCAGCAGTTACCCGATCTCGGCGGCGTACACTGAAGCTTTCTTT
CASSYPISAAYTEAFF
>.|TRBJ2-6|TRBD1|TRBV12-3/TRBV12-4
TGTGCCACCCGGGACAGGGGGCGCATAGGCTCTGGGGCCAACGTCCTGACTTTC
CATRDRGRIGSGANVLTF
>few|TRBJ1-2|TRBD1|TRBV5-1
TGCGCCAGCAGCCCCGGGACAGAATATTATGGCTACACCTTC
CASSPGTEYYGYTF
>.|TRBJ1-3|.|TRBV10-2
TGCGCCAGCATTATCTTTCTGATCCCCTCGAGAAACACCATATATTTT
CASIIFLIPSRNTIYF
>few|TRBJ2-1|TRBD2|TRBV5-1
TGCGCCAGCGGGTCGGGGGGTGAGCAGTTCTTC
CASGSGGEQFF